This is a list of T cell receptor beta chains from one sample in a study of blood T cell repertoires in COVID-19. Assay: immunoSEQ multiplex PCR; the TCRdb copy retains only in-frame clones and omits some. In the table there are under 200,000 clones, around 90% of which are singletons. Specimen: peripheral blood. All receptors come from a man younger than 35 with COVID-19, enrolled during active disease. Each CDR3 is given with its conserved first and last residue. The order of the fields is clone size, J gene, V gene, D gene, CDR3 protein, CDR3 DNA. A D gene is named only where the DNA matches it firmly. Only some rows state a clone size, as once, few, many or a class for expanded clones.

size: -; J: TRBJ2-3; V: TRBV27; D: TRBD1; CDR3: CASSSGGRGADTQYF; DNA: TGTGCCAGCAGTTCAGGGGGCCGGGGCGCAGATACGCAGTATTTT
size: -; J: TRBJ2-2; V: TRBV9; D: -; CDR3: CASSPEANTGELFF; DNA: TGTGCCAGCAGCCCAGAGGCCAACACCGGGGAGCTGTTTTTT
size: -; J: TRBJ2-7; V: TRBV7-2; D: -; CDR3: CASSLGPSSYEQYF; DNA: TGTGCCAGCAGCTTAGGTCCTAGCAGCTACGAGCAGTACTTC
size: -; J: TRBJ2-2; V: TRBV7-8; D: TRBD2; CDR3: CASSLYRTRLAGTGELFF; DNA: TGTGCCAGCAGCTTATACCGGACGAGACTAGCGGGCACCGGGGAGCTGTTTTTT
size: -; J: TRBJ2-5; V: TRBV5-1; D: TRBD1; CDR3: CASSARQGAKMVETQYF; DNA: TGCGCCAGCAGCGCACGACAGGGGGCGAAAATGGTTGAGACCCAGTACTTC
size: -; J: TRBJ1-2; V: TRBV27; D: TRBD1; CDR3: CASRSRSDRALNGYTF; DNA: TGTGCCAGCAGAAGTAGGTCGGACAGGGCGCTTAATGGCTACACCTTC
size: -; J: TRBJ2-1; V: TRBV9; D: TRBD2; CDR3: CASNPSGIGYNEQFF; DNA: TGTGCCAGCAATCCTAGCGGGATCGGCTACAATGAGCAGTTCTTC
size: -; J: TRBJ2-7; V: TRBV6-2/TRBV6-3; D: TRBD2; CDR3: CASSYGGRGVYEQYF; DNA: TGTGCCAGCAGTTACGGCGGGAGGGGGGTCTACGAGCAGTACTTC
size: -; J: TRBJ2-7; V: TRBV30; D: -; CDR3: CAWDYRKDEQYF; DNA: TGTGCCTGGGACTATCGAAAAGACGAGCAGTACTTC
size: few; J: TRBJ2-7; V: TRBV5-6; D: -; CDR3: CASSLGGHEQYF; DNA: TGTGCCAGCAGCTTGGGGGGCCACGAGCAGTACTTC
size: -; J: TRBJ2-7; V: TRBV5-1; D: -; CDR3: CASSLDQGAIYEQYF; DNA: TGCGCCAGCAGCTTGGATCAGGGTGCGATCTACGAGCAGTACTTC
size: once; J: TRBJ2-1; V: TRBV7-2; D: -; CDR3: CASSLQGEQFF; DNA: TGTGCCAGCAGCTTGCAGGGCGAGCAGTTCTTC
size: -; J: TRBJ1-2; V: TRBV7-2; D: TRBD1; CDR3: CASQVGTGVGYTF; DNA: TGTGCCAGTCAAGTAGGGACAGGGGTTGGCTACACCTTC
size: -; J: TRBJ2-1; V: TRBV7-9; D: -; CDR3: CASSLAGGGEQFF; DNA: TGTGCCAGCAGCTTAGCGGGAGGCGGTGAGCAGTTCTTC
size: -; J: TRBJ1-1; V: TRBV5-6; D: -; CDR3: CASSLGRGMNTEAFF; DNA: TGTGCCAGCAGCTTGGGTCGAGGGATGAACACTGAAGCTTTCTTT
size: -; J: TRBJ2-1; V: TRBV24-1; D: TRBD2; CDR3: CATSPSGLAGVRSYNEQFF; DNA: TGTGCCACCAGTCCCTCGGGCCTAGCGGGAGTCAGGTCCTACAATGAGCAGTTCTTC
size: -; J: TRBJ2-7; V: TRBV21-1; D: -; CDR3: CASSKTGAKTYEQYF; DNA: TGTGCCAGCAGCAAAACAGGGGCGAAGACCTACGAGCAGTACTTC
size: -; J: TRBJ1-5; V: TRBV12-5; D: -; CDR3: CASGLVNRLQANQPQHF; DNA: TGTGCTAGTGGTTTGGTAAATCGACTCCAAGCAAATCAGCCCCAGCATTTT
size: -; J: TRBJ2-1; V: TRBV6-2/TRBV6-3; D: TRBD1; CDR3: CASSYLPGGNNEQFF; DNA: TGTGCCAGCAGTTACCTCCCAGGGGGTAACAATGAGCAGTTCTTC
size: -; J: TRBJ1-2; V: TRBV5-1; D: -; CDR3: CASSSDGTPRYGYTF; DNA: TGCGCCAGCAGCTCGGACGGGACACCGCGATATGGCTACACCTTC
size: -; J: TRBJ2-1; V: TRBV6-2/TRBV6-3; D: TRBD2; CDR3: CASSYWGGSYNEQFF; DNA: TGTGCCAGCAGTTACTGGGGCGGGAGCTACAATGAGCAGTTCTTC
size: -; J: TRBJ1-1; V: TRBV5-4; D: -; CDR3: CASSSPGNMNTEAFF; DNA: TGTGCCAGCAGCTCCCCGGGGAACATGAACACTGAAGCTTTCTTT
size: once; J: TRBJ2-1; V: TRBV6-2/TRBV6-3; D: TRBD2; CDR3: CASSYSRLAGGSSYNEQFF; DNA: TGTGCCAGCAGTTACTCGAGGCTAGCGGGAGGGTCCTCCTACAATGAGCAGTTCTTC
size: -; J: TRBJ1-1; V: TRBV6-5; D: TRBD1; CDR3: CASTPYRGGEAFF; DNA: TGTGCCAGCACCCCTTACAGGGGAGGAGAGGCTTTCTTT
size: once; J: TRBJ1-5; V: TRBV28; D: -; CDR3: CASSLSQGSNQPQHF; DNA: TGTGCCAGCAGTTTATCACAGGGTAGCAATCAGCCCCAGCATTTT
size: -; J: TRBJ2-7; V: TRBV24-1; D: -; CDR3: CATRGNRDMSSYEQYF; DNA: TGTGCCACCAGGGGGAACCGGGACATGAGCTCCTACGAGCAGTACTTC
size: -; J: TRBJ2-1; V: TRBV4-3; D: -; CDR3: CASRTQGSSYNEQFF; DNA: TGCGCCAGCAGGACACAGGGAAGCTCCTACAATGAGCAGTTCTTC
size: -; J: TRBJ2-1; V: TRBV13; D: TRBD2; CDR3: CASSLPVSGSSYNEQFF; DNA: TGTGCCAGCAGCTTACCGGTAAGCGGGAGCTCCTACAATGAGCAGTTCTTC
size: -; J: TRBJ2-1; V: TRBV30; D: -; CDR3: CAWKEVPYNEQFF; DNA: TGTGCCTGGAAGGAGGTACCCTACAATGAGCAGTTCTTC